Listed below are T cell receptor beta chains from one sample, sequenced in a study of OX40 agonist ivuxolimab in advanced cancers. Repertoires were generated with immunoSEQ multiplex PCR, while TCRdb's copy carries only in-frame clones and drops some. The sample yields around 79,000 clones, 88% seen once. The material was CD4+ or CD8+ T cells sorted from blood, obtained in a trial of the OX40 agonist ivuxolimab. The source of these receptors is an adult with an advanced solid tumor such as melanoma, head and neck, liver or kidney cancer. Both conserved end residues are part of each CDR3. The D gene is left open where the match is weak. Clone size appears in some rows only: once, few, many, or a class for an expanded clone.

j_call: TRBJ1-1
v_call: TRBV28
clone_size: .
d_call: .
cdr3_aa: CASSLSSVMNTEAFF
cdr3_nt: TGTGCCAGCAGTTTGTCATCGGTAATGAACACTGAAGCTTTCTTT

j_call: TRBJ1-4
v_call: TRBV30
clone_size: .
d_call: .
cdr3_aa: CAWSLGRLGETEKLFF
cdr3_nt: TGTGCCTGGAGTCTAGGACGGCTAGGAGAAACGGAAAAACTGTTTTTT

j_call: TRBJ1-5
v_call: TRBV7-9
clone_size: few
d_call: .
cdr3_aa: CASSLGSQTNQPQHF
cdr3_nt: TGTGCCAGCAGCTTAGGCAGCCAGACCAATCAGCCCCAGCATTTT

j_call: TRBJ1-2
v_call: TRBV19
clone_size: .
d_call: TRBD1
cdr3_aa: CASSPTAGTGGRYTF
cdr3_nt: TGTGCCAGTAGTCCAACCGCCGGGACAGGAGGTCGCTACACCTTC

j_call: TRBJ2-5
v_call: TRBV6-1
clone_size: .
d_call: TRBD1
cdr3_aa: CASNSGQGRGETQYF
cdr3_nt: TGCGCCAGCAATTCGGGACAGGGTCGAGGAGAGACCCAGTACTTC

j_call: TRBJ1-4
v_call: TRBV5-6
clone_size: .
d_call: .
cdr3_aa: CASSLLEISATNEKLFF
cdr3_nt: TGTGCCAGCAGCTTGCTTGAGATTTCGGCAACTAATGAAAAACTGTTTTTT

j_call: TRBJ2-5
v_call: TRBV5-4
clone_size: .
d_call: TRBD1
cdr3_aa: CASSLGGQFQETQYF
cdr3_nt: TGTGCCAGCAGCTTGGGGGGACAGTTCCAAGAGACCCAGTACTTC

j_call: TRBJ1-2
v_call: TRBV18
clone_size: .
d_call: .
cdr3_aa: CASSPGGGYTF
cdr3_nt: TGTGCCAGCTCACCAGGGGGCGGCTACACCTTC

j_call: TRBJ2-3
v_call: TRBV10-3
clone_size: .
d_call: .
cdr3_aa: CAISGRGLGTDTQYF
cdr3_nt: TGTGCCATCAGCGGCCGGGGGCTAGGCACAGATACGCAGTATTTT

j_call: TRBJ2-1
v_call: TRBV19
clone_size: .
d_call: TRBD2
cdr3_aa: CASSPGLAGATNEQFF
cdr3_nt: TGTGCCAGTAGTCCCGGACTAGCGGGGGCCACGAATGAGCAGTTCTTC

j_call: TRBJ1-4
v_call: TRBV7-9
clone_size: .
d_call: .
cdr3_aa: CASSFGREEVKEKLFF
cdr3_nt: TGTGCCAGCAGCTTCGGGAGGGAAGAGGTAAAGGAAAAACTGTTTTTT

j_call: TRBJ2-7
v_call: TRBV19
clone_size: few
d_call: .
cdr3_aa: CASAVGGEQYF
cdr3_nt: TGTGCCAGTGCCGTAGGTGGCGAGCAGTACTTC

j_call: TRBJ1-1
v_call: TRBV2
clone_size: .
d_call: .
cdr3_aa: CASSRRQMDTEAFF
cdr3_nt: TGTGCCAGCAGTCGAAGACAGATGGACACTGAAGCTTTCTTT

j_call: TRBJ1-1
v_call: TRBV19
clone_size: .
d_call: .
cdr3_aa: CASKGTGKRVEAFF
cdr3_nt: TGTGCCAGTAAGGGGACGGGAAAAAGGGTTGAAGCTTTCTTT

j_call: TRBJ1-4
v_call: TRBV2
clone_size: .
d_call: TRBD1
cdr3_aa: CASRGQETTNEKLFF
cdr3_nt: TGTGCCAGCAGGGGACAGGAAACGACTAATGAAAAACTGTTTTTT

j_call: TRBJ1-5
v_call: TRBV5-4
clone_size: .
d_call: .
cdr3_aa: CASSIAGNQPQHF
cdr3_nt: TGTGCCAGCAGCATCGCCGGCAATCAGCCCCAGCATTTT

j_call: TRBJ2-5
v_call: TRBV18
clone_size: once
d_call: .
cdr3_aa: CASSPGQGRETQYF
cdr3_nt: TGTGCCAGCTCACCGGGCCAGGGAAGGGAGACCCAGTACTTC

j_call: TRBJ2-7
v_call: TRBV18
clone_size: .
d_call: .
cdr3_aa: CASSPGVSSYEQYF
cdr3_nt: TGTGCCAGCTCCCCGGGGGTAAGCTCCTACGAGCAGTACTTC

j_call: TRBJ1-1
v_call: TRBV18
clone_size: .
d_call: .
cdr3_aa: CASSPRVTNTEAFF
cdr3_nt: TGTGCCAGCTCACCAAGGGTGACGAACACTGAAGCTTTCTTT

j_call: TRBJ1-2
v_call: TRBV29-1
clone_size: .
d_call: TRBD1
cdr3_aa: CSVDVQGVVYGYTF
cdr3_nt: TGCAGCGTTGACGTCCAGGGGGTCGTCTATGGCTACACCTTC

j_call: TRBJ1-6
v_call: TRBV7-9
clone_size: .
d_call: .
cdr3_aa: CASSLQGNSPLHF
cdr3_nt: TGTGCCAGCAGCTTACAGGGGAATTCACCCCTCCACTTT

j_call: TRBJ2-1
v_call: TRBV5-6
clone_size: .
d_call: TRBD1
cdr3_aa: CASSLAGDRVEEQFF
cdr3_nt: TGTGCCAGCAGCTTGGCCGGGGACAGGGTGGAGGAGCAGTTCTTC

j_call: TRBJ2-7
v_call: TRBV5-1
clone_size: .
d_call: .
cdr3_aa: CASSLGQSDEQYF
cdr3_nt: TGCGCCAGCAGCTTGGGACAGTCTGACGAGCAGTACTTC

j_call: TRBJ2-2
v_call: TRBV7-6
clone_size: .
d_call: TRBD2
cdr3_aa: CASSRRTSETGELFF
cdr3_nt: TGTGCCAGCAGCCGAAGGACTAGCGAGACCGGGGAGCTGTTTTTT

j_call: TRBJ1-5
v_call: TRBV19
clone_size: .
d_call: .
cdr3_aa: CASSTGGGNQPQHF
cdr3_nt: TGTGCCAGTAGCACCGGAGGGGGCAATCAGCCCCAGCATTTT

j_call: TRBJ1-1
v_call: TRBV19
clone_size: .
d_call: .
cdr3_aa: CASSISLHTEAFF
cdr3_nt: TGTGCCAGTAGTATAAGTCTGCACACTGAAGCTTTCTTT

j_call: TRBJ1-6
v_call: TRBV18
clone_size: .
d_call: .
cdr3_aa: CASSGNYNSPLHF
cdr3_nt: TGTGCCAGCTCCGGAAACTATAATTCACCCCTCCACTTT

j_call: TRBJ2-5
v_call: TRBV5-1
clone_size: .
d_call: .
cdr3_aa: CASSFGTDQETQYF
cdr3_nt: TGCGCCAGCAGTTTCGGGACTGACCAAGAGACCCAGTACTTC

j_call: TRBJ1-2
v_call: TRBV5-6
clone_size: .
d_call: .
cdr3_aa: CASSLTGTNYGYTF
cdr3_nt: TGTGCCAGCAGCTTGACAGGGACTAACTATGGCTACACCTTC

j_call: TRBJ1-5
v_call: TRBV5-4
clone_size: .
d_call: TRBD1
cdr3_aa: CASSQTGGGQPQHF
cdr3_nt: TGTGCCAGCAGCCAGACAGGGGGAGGTCAGCCCCAGCATTTT

j_call: TRBJ1-2
v_call: TRBV18
clone_size: .
d_call: TRBD1
cdr3_aa: CASSPGDRDYGYTF
cdr3_nt: TGTGCCAGCTCCCCTGGGGACAGGGATTATGGCTACACCTTC

j_call: TRBJ1-1
v_call: TRBV5-1
clone_size: .
d_call: .
cdr3_aa: CASSPRGGNTEAFF
cdr3_nt: TGCGCCAGCAGCCCGCGGGGGGGGAACACTGAAGCTTTCTTT

j_call: TRBJ2-2
v_call: TRBV19
clone_size: .
d_call: .
cdr3_aa: CASSIARDTGELFF
cdr3_nt: TGTGCCAGTAGTATTGCCAGGGACACCGGGGAGCTGTTTTTT

j_call: TRBJ2-3
v_call: TRBV11-3
clone_size: .
d_call: .
cdr3_aa: CASSLGLGQRTDTQYF
cdr3_nt: TGTGCCAGCAGCTTAGGCCTCGGGCAGCGCACAGATACGCAGTATTTT

j_call: TRBJ2-1
v_call: TRBV14
clone_size: .
d_call: .
cdr3_aa: CASSPGRDEQFF
cdr3_nt: TGTGCCAGCAGCCCTGGCAGGGATGAGCAGTTCTTC

j_call: TRBJ2-2
v_call: TRBV19
clone_size: .
d_call: .
cdr3_aa: CARPWRGRATGELFF
cdr3_nt: TGTGCCCGCCCGTGGAGGGGGCGGGCCACCGGGGAGCTGTTTTTT

j_call: TRBJ1-5
v_call: TRBV28
clone_size: .
d_call: TRBD1
cdr3_aa: CASRTGTGSNQPQHF
cdr3_nt: TGTGCCAGCAGAACGGGGACAGGGAGCAATCAGCCCCAGCATTTT

j_call: TRBJ2-3
v_call: TRBV5-1
clone_size: .
d_call: TRBD2
cdr3_aa: CASGAGGTDTQYF
cdr3_nt: TGCGCCAGCGGGGCGGGGGGCACAGATACGCAGTATTTT

j_call: TRBJ1-4
v_call: TRBV4-2
clone_size: once
d_call: .
cdr3_aa: CASSQEAVSNEKLFF
cdr3_nt: TGTGCCAGCAGCCAAGAAGCGGTCTCTAATGAAAAACTGTTTTTT

j_call: TRBJ1-6
v_call: TRBV25-1
clone_size: .
d_call: TRBD1
cdr3_aa: CASSAGQGYNSPLHF
cdr3_nt: TGTGCCAGCAGCGCTGGACAGGGCTATAATTCACCCCTCCACTTT